This TCR beta chain came from a study of T-cell reconstitution after alpha-beta-depleted transplantation in children. Study-level results: Where some patients showed high TCRbeta diversity at day 60, it came from recipient T cells and thymic progenitors that had survived. Counts and diversity of T cells one year after transplant came mostly from newly produced T cells.

It was with unique molecular identifiers that the TCRbeta library was prepared. Each CDR3 protein gets one entry after TCRdb re-called the PCR reads with MiXCR. The sample lists approximately 99,000 distinct CDR3 sequences, approximately 6.4% occurring once. This clonotype was seen ten or more times. The antigen remains unidentified. Sequences were derived from PBMCs, mostly from graft donor cells, sampled 360 days after TCRalphabeta/CD19-depleted stem cell transplant. The TCR was taken from a male patient between 2 and 15 years old who had a stem cell transplant for acute lymphoblastic leukemia, so the T cells may come from the graft donor.

The CDR3 loop is CASSSGSGGANVLTF. Here the CDR3 DNA reads TGTGCCAGCAGCTCCGGAAGCGGGGGGGCCAACGTCCTGACTTTC. This sequence joins TRBV27 and TRBJ2-6, with a weak D call TRBD2 (6 bases). CDR3 length: 15 residues. V was clipped by 6 bases and J by 4 bases, with 13 bases between them. CDR1 is MNHEY and CDR2 is SMNVEV in the germline V gene (reference sequence).